Listed below are T cell receptor beta chains from one sample, sequenced in a study of blood T cells in healthy people across ages. TCRdb re-called the 5' RACE reads with MiXCR, one entry per CDR3 protein. The profile shows hundreds of thousands of distinct CDR3 sequences, roughly 26% of them singletons. Source material: blood. The receptors were sampled from a woman in her 70s in good health. Both conserved end residues are part of each CDR3. Fields, in order: J gene, V gene, D gene, clone size, CDR3 protein, CDR3 DNA. The D gene is left open where the match is weak. The listing skips clone size in some rows; elsewhere it reads once, few, many or a size class.

j_gene: TRBJ1-6
v_gene: TRBV6-1
d_gene: TRBD1
abundance: .
CDR3aa: CASTFRPGQGGSYNSPLHF
CDR3nt: TGTGCCAGCACATTCCGGCCGGGACAGGGGGGGTCCTATAATTCACCCCTCCACTTT

j_gene: TRBJ2-1
v_gene: TRBV20-1
d_gene: .
abundance: .
CDR3aa: CSARPSIREEQFF
CDR3nt: TGCAGTGCTAGACCCTCCATCCGGGAAGAGCAGTTCTTC

j_gene: TRBJ2-1
v_gene: TRBV4-3
d_gene: .
abundance: .
CDR3aa: CASSQDRASPYNEQFF
CDR3nt: TGCGCCAGCAGCCAAGACCGGGCTTCACCTTACAATGAGCAGTTCTTC

j_gene: TRBJ2-3
v_gene: TRBV15
d_gene: TRBD1
abundance: many
CDR3aa: CATSREPGTGTDTQYF
CDR3nt: TGTGCCACCAGCAGAGAGCCCGGGACAGGCACAGATACGCAGTATTTT

j_gene: TRBJ2-1
v_gene: TRBV20-1
d_gene: TRBD2
abundance: .
CDR3aa: CSAMTSGTRNEQFF
CDR3nt: TGCAGTGCGATGACTAGCGGGACCCGCAATGAGCAGTTCTTC

j_gene: TRBJ2-1
v_gene: TRBV29-1
d_gene: TRBD2
abundance: .
CDR3aa: CSVGTSGSKYEQFF
CDR3nt: TGCAGCGTTGGGACTAGCGGGAGTAAGTATGAGCAGTTCTTC

j_gene: TRBJ2-1
v_gene: TRBV12-3/TRBV12-4
d_gene: TRBD1
abundance: few
CDR3aa: CASSIRQGADNEQFF
CDR3nt: TGTGCCAGCAGTATCAGACAGGGGGCGGACAATGAGCAGTTCTTC

j_gene: TRBJ2-5
v_gene: TRBV5-1
d_gene: TRBD1
abundance: .
CDR3aa: CASSFTGGGSETQYF
CDR3nt: TGCGCCAGCAGCTTTACAGGGGGCGGTTCGGAGACCCAGTACTTC

j_gene: TRBJ2-3
v_gene: TRBV12-3/TRBV12-4
d_gene: .
abundance: .
CDR3aa: CASSFPSNTQYF
CDR3nt: TGTGCCAGCAGTTTCCCCTCAAATACGCAGTATTTT

j_gene: TRBJ2-5
v_gene: TRBV5-1
d_gene: .
abundance: .
CDR3aa: CASSLAVRKETQYF
CDR3nt: TGCGCCAGCAGCTTGGCGGTCAGAAAAGAGACCCAGTACTTC

j_gene: TRBJ2-1
v_gene: TRBV20-1
d_gene: TRBD2
abundance: .
CDR3aa: CSARPTSGVINEQFF
CDR3nt: TGCAGTGCCCGCCCTACTAGCGGGGTCATCAATGAGCAGTTCTTC

j_gene: TRBJ2-7
v_gene: TRBV20-1
d_gene: TRBD2
abundance: .
CDR3aa: CSATGTSFSYEQYF
CDR3nt: TGCAGTGCTACCGGGACTAGCTTCTCCTACGAGCAGTACTTC

j_gene: TRBJ2-7
v_gene: TRBV4-3
d_gene: .
abundance: few
CDR3aa: CASSQSHRGEQYF
CDR3nt: TGCGCCAGCAGCCAAAGCCACCGGGGGGAGCAGTACTTC

j_gene: TRBJ2-4
v_gene: TRBV7-2
d_gene: .
abundance: few
CDR3aa: CASGSRQTQASIQYF
CDR3nt: TGTGCCAGTGGGTCCAGACAGACTCAAGCGAGCATTCAGTACTTC

j_gene: TRBJ1-1
v_gene: TRBV28
d_gene: .
abundance: .
CDR3aa: CASLTGVTEAFF
CDR3nt: TGTGCCAGCCTAACCGGGGTCACTGAAGCTTTCTTT

j_gene: TRBJ2-1
v_gene: TRBV4-2
d_gene: TRBD2
abundance: .
CDR3aa: CASSQGSTSGPYNEQFF
CDR3nt: TGTGCCAGCAGCCAGGGTTCAACTAGCGGACCTTACAATGAGCAGTTCTTC

j_gene: TRBJ2-5
v_gene: TRBV12-3/TRBV12-4
d_gene: .
abundance: .
CDR3aa: CASSLRSGKETQYF
CDR3nt: TGTGCCAGCAGTTTAAGATCCGGGAAGGAGACCCAGTACTTC

j_gene: TRBJ2-3
v_gene: TRBV5-1
d_gene: .
abundance: .
CDR3aa: CASKRESMADTQYF
CDR3nt: TGCGCCAGCAAACGGGAGTCCATGGCAGATACGCAGTATTTT

j_gene: TRBJ2-7
v_gene: TRBV28
d_gene: .
abundance: few
CDR3aa: CASSLLTVHEQYF
CDR3nt: TGTGCCAGCAGTTTACTGACAGTACACGAGCAGTACTTC

j_gene: TRBJ2-5
v_gene: TRBV29-1
d_gene: .
abundance: many
CDR3aa: CSVDDSATQYF
CDR3nt: TGCAGCGTTGACGATAGCGCGACCCAGTACTTC

j_gene: TRBJ2-4
v_gene: TRBV6-2/TRBV6-3
d_gene: TRBD2
abundance: .
CDR3aa: CAGNRLSSGRSPKNIQYF
CDR3nt: TGTGCCGGCAATCGCCTTTCTAGCGGGAGGTCCCCCAAAAACATTCAGTACTTC

j_gene: TRBJ2-2
v_gene: TRBV29-1
d_gene: .
abundance: .
CDR3aa: CSARLVAGELFF
CDR3nt: TGCAGCGCCAGACTAGTGGCCGGGGAGCTGTTTTTT

j_gene: TRBJ1-5
v_gene: TRBV7-2
d_gene: TRBD1
abundance: .
CDR3aa: CASSVEGQGFNQPQHF
CDR3nt: TGTGCCAGCAGCGTAGAGGGACAGGGATTCAATCAGCCCCAGCATTTT

j_gene: TRBJ2-2
v_gene: TRBV6-4
d_gene: .
abundance: .
CDR3aa: CASSALLNTGELFF
CDR3nt: TGTGCCAGCAGTGCTCTCCTAAACACCGGGGAGCTGTTTTTT

j_gene: TRBJ1-1
v_gene: TRBV20-1
d_gene: .
abundance: once
CDR3aa: CSALGGRFEAFF
CDR3nt: TGCAGTGCTTTAGGCGGCCGTTTTGAAGCTTTCTTT

j_gene: TRBJ1-6
v_gene: TRBV27
d_gene: .
abundance: .
CDR3aa: CASSPVVLSPLHF
CDR3nt: TGTGCCAGCAGCCCAGTAGTTCTTTCACCCCTCCACTTT

j_gene: TRBJ2-7
v_gene: TRBV4-3
d_gene: TRBD1
abundance: .
CDR3aa: CASSQSRTGAYEQYF
CDR3nt: TGCGCCAGCAGCCAATCGCGGACAGGGGCCTACGAGCAGTACTTC

j_gene: TRBJ1-2
v_gene: TRBV20-1
d_gene: TRBD1
abundance: once
CDR3aa: CSAGTGGFGYTF
CDR3nt: TGCAGTGCAGGGACAGGGGGCTTTGGCTACACCTTC

j_gene: TRBJ2-2
v_gene: TRBV6-1
d_gene: TRBD1
abundance: .
CDR3aa: CASSERGPGGVISTGELFF
CDR3nt: TGTGCCAGCAGTGAAAGAGGGCCAGGGGGCGTCATATCCACCGGGGAGCTGTTTTTT

j_gene: TRBJ2-1
v_gene: TRBV5-5
d_gene: .
abundance: .
CDR3aa: CASSFASDNEQFF
CDR3nt: TGTGCCAGCAGCTTTGCTAGCGACAATGAGCAGTTCTTC

j_gene: TRBJ1-5
v_gene: TRBV10-3
d_gene: .
abundance: .
CDR3aa: CAISDQENQPQHF
CDR3nt: TGTGCCATCAGTGATCAGGAAAATCAGCCCCAGCATTTT

j_gene: TRBJ2-5
v_gene: TRBV20-1
d_gene: .
abundance: few
CDR3aa: CSVQLGTLYQETQYF
CDR3nt: TGCAGTGTTCAATTGGGGACTCTGTACCAAGAGACCCAGTACTTC

j_gene: TRBJ1-4
v_gene: TRBV28
d_gene: .
abundance: .
CDR3aa: CASSSLSGATNEKLFF
CDR3nt: TGTGCCAGCAGTTCCCTCTCAGGGGCAACTAATGAAAAACTGTTTTTT

j_gene: TRBJ2-7
v_gene: TRBV28
d_gene: TRBD1
abundance: .
CDR3aa: CASSFVGQGAYEQYF
CDR3nt: TGTGCCAGCAGTTTCGTCGGACAGGGGGCCTACGAGCAGTACTTC

j_gene: TRBJ1-5
v_gene: TRBV20-1
d_gene: .
abundance: few
CDR3aa: CSADTEVGQPQHF
CDR3nt: TGCAGTGCTGATACAGAGGTGGGTCAGCCCCAGCATTTT

j_gene: TRBJ2-1
v_gene: TRBV6-1
d_gene: .
abundance: .
CDR3aa: CASSAQQTRASGEQFF
CDR3nt: TGCGCCAGCAGTGCCCAACAGACTAGAGCCTCGGGTGAGCAGTTCTTC

j_gene: TRBJ2-1
v_gene: TRBV7-6
d_gene: TRBD2
abundance: .
CDR3aa: CASSLVGSGGEHEQFF
CDR3nt: TGTGCCAGCAGCTTAGTGGGTAGCGGGGGGGAGCATGAGCAGTTCTTC

j_gene: TRBJ2-5
v_gene: TRBV5-1
d_gene: TRBD2
abundance: .
CDR3aa: CASSLGTTKETQYF
CDR3nt: TGCGCCAGCAGCCTCGGGACTACTAAAGAGACCCAGTACTTC

j_gene: TRBJ2-7
v_gene: TRBV27
d_gene: .
abundance: .
CDR3aa: CASSLKDQATYEQYF
CDR3nt: TGTGCCAGCAGTTTAAAGGATCAGGCGACCTACGAGCAGTACTTC

j_gene: TRBJ1-5
v_gene: TRBV28
d_gene: .
abundance: few
CDR3aa: CASRISNQPQHF
CDR3nt: TGTGCCAGCAGGATTAGCAATCAGCCCCAGCATTTT

j_gene: TRBJ2-3
v_gene: TRBV13
d_gene: .
abundance: few
CDR3aa: CASSPPGLEPDTQYF
CDR3nt: TGTGCCAGCAGCCCCCCGGGACTCGAACCAGATACGCAGTATTTT